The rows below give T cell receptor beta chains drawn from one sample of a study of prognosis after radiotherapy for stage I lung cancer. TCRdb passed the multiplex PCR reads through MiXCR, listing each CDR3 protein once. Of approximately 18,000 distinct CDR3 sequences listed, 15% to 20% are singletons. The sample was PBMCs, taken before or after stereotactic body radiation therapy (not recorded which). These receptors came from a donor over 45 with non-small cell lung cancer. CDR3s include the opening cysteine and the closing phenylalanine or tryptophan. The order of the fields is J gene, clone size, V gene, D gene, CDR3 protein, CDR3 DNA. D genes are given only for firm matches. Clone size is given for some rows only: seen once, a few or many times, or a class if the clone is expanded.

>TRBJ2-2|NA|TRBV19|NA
CASSILLTHGELFF
TGTGCCAGTAGTATCCTACTAACCCACGGGGAGCTGTTTTTT
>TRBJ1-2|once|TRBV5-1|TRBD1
CASSLAFDREGGYTF
TGCGCCAGCAGCTTGGCCTTCGACAGGGAGGGTGGCTACACCTTC
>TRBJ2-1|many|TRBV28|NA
CASNVDYNEQFF
TGTGCCAGCAACGTGGACTACAATGAGCAGTTCTTC
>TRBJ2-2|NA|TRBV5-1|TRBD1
CASSTGQAVDGELFF
TGCGCCAGCAGCACCGGACAGGCGGTTGACGGGGAGCTGTTTTTT
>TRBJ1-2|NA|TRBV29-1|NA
CSVEDDFGASSGYTF
TGCAGCGTTGAAGATGATTTTGGGGCCTCCTCTGGCTACACCTTC
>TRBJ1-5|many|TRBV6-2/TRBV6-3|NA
CASSYERRSNQPQHF
TGTGCCAGCAGTTACGAGCGGCGTAGCAATCAGCCCCAGCATTTT
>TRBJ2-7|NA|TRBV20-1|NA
CSAIPDSTYEQYF
TGCAGTGCTATCCCGGACTCAACCTACGAGCAGTACTTC
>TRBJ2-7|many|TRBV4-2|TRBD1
CASSRESVTGGSSYEQYF
TGTGCCAGCAGCCGAGAGAGTGTGACAGGGGGAAGCTCCTACGAGCAGTACTTC
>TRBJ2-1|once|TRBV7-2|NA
CASSLGLTEQFF
TGTGCCAGCAGCCTAGGACTAACTGAGCAGTTCTTC
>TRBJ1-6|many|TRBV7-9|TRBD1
CASSLQGDFSPLHF
TGTGCCAGCAGCCTACAGGGGGACTTCTCACCCCTCCACTTT
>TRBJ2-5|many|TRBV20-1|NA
CSARPGAQETQYF
TGCAGTGCTAGACCAGGGGCCCAAGAGACCCAGTACTTC
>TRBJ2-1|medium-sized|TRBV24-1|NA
CATSEELAMAEQFF
TGTGCCACCAGTGAGGAACTAGCAATGGCTGAGCAGTTCTTC
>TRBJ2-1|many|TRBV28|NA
CASSFFGLGQFF
TGTGCCAGCAGTTTTTTCGGGCTAGGGCAGTTCTTC
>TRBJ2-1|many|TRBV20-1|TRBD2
CSARRGGLNEQFF
TGCAGTGCTAGGCGGGGGGGCTTGAATGAGCAGTTCTTC
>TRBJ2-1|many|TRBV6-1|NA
CASSPPGLTANEQFF
TGTGCCAGCAGTCCTCCGGGACTTACCGCCAATGAGCAGTTCTTC
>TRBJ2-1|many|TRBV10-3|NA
CAISARSGSQAYNEQFF
TGTGCCATCAGCGCAAGGTCCGGGAGTCAGGCATACAATGAGCAGTTCTTC
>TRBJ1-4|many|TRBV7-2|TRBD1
CASSLARTGNEKLFF
TGTGCCAGCAGCTTAGCTAGGACAGGAAATGAAAAACTGTTTTTT